This TCR beta chain was sequenced in a study of shared clonotypes between healthy human individuals. Details on this clone: Sequence at one end of the junction differs from germline and may be a read error. Distinct nucleotide sequences in the sample also encode this CDR3.

Generated by immunoSEQ multiplex PCR, the TCRdb table keeps only in-frame clones and is missing some. The sample carries about 1.9 million clones, about 94% recorded once. The CDR3 sequence is 12 residues long. CDR1 and CDR2 from the germline V gene are GTSNPN and SVGIG (reference sequence). The naive CD8 fraction comprised CD45RO-negative cells positively selected for CCR7 and excluded terminally differentiated effector memory CD45RA+ cells. Material for sequencing was naive CD8+ T cells from PBMCs. The TCR originated in a man between 18 and 35 years old in good health. Some clones in this sample may be carry-over from other donors' samples. The V and J genes are TRBV30 and TRBJ1-4; D perhaps matches TRBD1 (5 bases). The CDR3, as DNA: TGTGCCTGGAAAGGGGCTAATGAAAAATTGTTTTTT. It encodes CAWKGANEKLFF.